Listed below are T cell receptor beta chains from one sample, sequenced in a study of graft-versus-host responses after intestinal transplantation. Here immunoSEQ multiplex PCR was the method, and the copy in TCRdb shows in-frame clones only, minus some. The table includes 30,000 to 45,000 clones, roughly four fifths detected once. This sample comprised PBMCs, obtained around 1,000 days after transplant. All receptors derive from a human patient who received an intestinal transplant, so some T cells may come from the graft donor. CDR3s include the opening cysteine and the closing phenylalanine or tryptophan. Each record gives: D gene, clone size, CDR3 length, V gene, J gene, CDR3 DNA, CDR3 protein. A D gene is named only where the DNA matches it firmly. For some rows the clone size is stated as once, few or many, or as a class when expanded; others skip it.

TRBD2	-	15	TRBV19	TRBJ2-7	TGTGCCAGTAGAAAGACTAGCGGGGTCCCCTACGAGCAGTACTTC	CASRKTSGVPYEQYF
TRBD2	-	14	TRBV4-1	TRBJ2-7	TGCGCCAGCAGCCTTCAAGGGGAGGGAGGCGAGCAGTACTTC	CASSLQGEGGEQYF
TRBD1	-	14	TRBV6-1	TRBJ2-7	TGTGCCAGCAGACAGGGGGGCGCTTCCTACGAGCAGTACTTC	CASRQGGASYEQYF
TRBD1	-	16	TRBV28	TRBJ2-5	TGTGCCAGCAACCATAGGGGACAGGGAGTCCAAGAGACCCAGTACTTC	CASNHRGQGVQETQYF
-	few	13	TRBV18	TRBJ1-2	TGTGCCAGCTCACCACAGACAGACTATGGCTACACCTTC	CASSPQTDYGYTF
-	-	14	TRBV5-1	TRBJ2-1	TGCGCCAGCAGCTTGGAGGTGATTTACAATGAGCAGTTCTTC	CASSLEVIYNEQFF
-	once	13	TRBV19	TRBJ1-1	TGTGCCAGTAGTATAACGATAAACACTGAAGCTTTCTTT	CASSITINTEAFF
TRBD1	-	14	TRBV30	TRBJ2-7	TGTGCCTGGAGCCGGGGGACAGGGTCCTACGAGCAGTACTTC	CAWSRGTGSYEQYF
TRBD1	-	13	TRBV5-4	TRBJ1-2	TGTGCCAGCAGCTTCGACAGGGACTCTGGCTACACCTTC	CASSFDRDSGYTF
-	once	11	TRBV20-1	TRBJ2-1	TGCAGTGCTAGAGTCGGGGTAGTGCAGTTCTTC	CSARVGVVQFF
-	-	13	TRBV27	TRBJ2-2	TGTGCCAGCAGTTTATCGAGGACCGGGGAGCTGTTTTTT	CASSLSRTGELFF
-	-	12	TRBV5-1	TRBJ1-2	TGCGCCAGCAGCTTGAGTAACTATGGCTACACCTTC	CASSLSNYGYTF
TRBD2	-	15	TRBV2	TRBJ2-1	TGTGCCAGCAGGCCACTAGCGGGAGGGGACAATGAGCAGTTCTTC	CASRPLAGGDNEQFF
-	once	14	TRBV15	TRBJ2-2	TGTGCCACCAGCAGAGCTCACAAATCAGGGGAGCTGTTTTTT	CATSRAHKSGELFF
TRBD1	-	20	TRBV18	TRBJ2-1	TGTGCCAGCTCACCGGTGGCTCCACGGGACAGATCTCGTCTTGGAAATGAGCAGTTCTTC	CASSPVAPRDRSRLGNEQFF
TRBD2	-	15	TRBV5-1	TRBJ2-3	TGCGCCAGCAGCTTCCCTAGCGGGGTCACAGATACGCAGTATTTT	CASSFPSGVTDTQYF
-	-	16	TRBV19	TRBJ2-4	TGTGCCAGTAGTATCGGACCAGGCGGACTGAAAAACATTCAGTACTTC	CASSIGPGGLKNIQYF
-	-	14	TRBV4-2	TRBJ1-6	TGTGCCAGCAGCCAAGATAGAGGCTTTCCGGCCCTCCACTTT	CASSQDRGFPALHF
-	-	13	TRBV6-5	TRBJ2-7	TGTGCCAGCACCATCCAGGGGGGATACGAGCAGTACTTC	CASTIQGGYEQYF
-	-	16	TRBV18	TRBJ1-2	TGTGCCAGCTCACCCGATGGGGGTTACACCAGCTATGGCTACACCTTC	CASSPDGGYTSYGYTF
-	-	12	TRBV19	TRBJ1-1	TGTGCCAGTAGTATCAGCAGGGGTGAAGCTTTCTTT	CASSISRGEAFF
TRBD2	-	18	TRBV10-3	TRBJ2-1	TGTGCCATCAGTGAGTCGATTTCCCCGCGGGGGGGCACTGATGAGCAGTTCTTC	CAISESISPRGGTDEQFF
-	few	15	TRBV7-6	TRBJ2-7	TGTGCCAGCAGCCCGTGGGCAGGATACTCCTACGAGCAGTACTTC	CASSPWAGYSYEQYF
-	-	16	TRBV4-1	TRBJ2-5	TGCGCCAGCAGCCAAGCCTTCGGGGGGCTTCAAGAGACCCAGTACTTC	CASSQAFGGLQETQYF
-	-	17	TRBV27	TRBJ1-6	TGTGCCAGCAGTTTATTCGGCAGGGCCGGGTATAATTCACCCCTCCACTTT	CASSLFGRAGYNSPLHF
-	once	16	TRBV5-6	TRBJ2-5	TGTGCCAGCAGCTCCAGCGGGTTGGGGCACCAAGAGACCCAGTACTTC	CASSSSGLGHQETQYF
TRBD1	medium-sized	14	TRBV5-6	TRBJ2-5	TGTGCCAGCAGCCTCGACAGGGCTCTAAAGACCCAGTACTTC	CASSLDRALKTQYF
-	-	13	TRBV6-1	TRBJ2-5	TGTGCCAGCAGTGATGCGCATCAAGAGACCCAGTACTTC	CASSDAHQETQYF
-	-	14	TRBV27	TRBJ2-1	TGTGCCAGCAGATCTGGGGGGGCAGGGGTTGAGCAGTTCTTC	CASRSGGAGVEQFF
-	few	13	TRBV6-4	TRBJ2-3	TGTGCCAGCAGTGGGACAGACACAGATACGCAGTATTTT	CASSGTDTDTQYF
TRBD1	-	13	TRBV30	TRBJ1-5	TGTGCCTGGGGGGCAGGGGGCGGACAGCCCCAGCATTTT	CAWGAGGGQPQHF
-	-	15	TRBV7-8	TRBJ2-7	TGTGCCAGCAGCTTCTCTAGCGCGATTCCCCTCGAGCAGTACTTC	CASSFSSAIPLEQYF
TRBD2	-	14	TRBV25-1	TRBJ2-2	TGTGCCAGCAGTGATTGGGGGGGAGCCGGGGAGCTGTTTTTT	CASSDWGGAGELFF
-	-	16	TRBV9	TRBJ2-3	TGTGCCAGCAGCGTAGCTACGGCGGGAAGAACAGATACGCAGTATTTT	CASSVATAGRTDTQYF
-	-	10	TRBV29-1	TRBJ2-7	TGCAGCGTTGGGGGCTACGAGCAGTACTTC	CSVGGYEQYF
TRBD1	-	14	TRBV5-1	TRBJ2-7	TGCGCCAGCAGCTTGAGACAGGGAACCTACGAGCAGTACTTC	CASSLRQGTYEQYF
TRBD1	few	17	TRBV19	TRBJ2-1	TGTGCCAGTCAGTTCGCGCAGGGGGCTTTAGGAGGCAATGAGCAGTTCTTC	CASQFAQGALGGNEQFF
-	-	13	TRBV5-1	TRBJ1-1	TGCGCCAGCAGCCAGGGGCGGACCACTGAAGCTTTCTTT	CASSQGRTTEAFF
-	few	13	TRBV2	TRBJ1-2	TGTGCCAGCGGCCAGGAGCTTAACTATGGCTACACCTTC	CASGQELNYGYTF
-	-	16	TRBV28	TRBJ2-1	TGTGCCAGCAGGGGGGCGGCAGGGTTCTTTTACAATGAGCAGTTCTTC	CASRGAAGFFYNEQFF
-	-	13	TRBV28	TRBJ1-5	TGTGCCAGCAGTCTCACGGGCAGTCAGCCCCAGCATTTT	CASSLTGSQPQHF
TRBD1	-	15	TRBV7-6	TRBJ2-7	TGTGCCAGCAGCTTAGAGGGGGCGCCCTCCTACGAGCAGTACTTC	CASSLEGAPSYEQYF
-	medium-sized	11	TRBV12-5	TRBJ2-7	TGTGCTAGTGGTTTGGTGGGCGAGCAGTACTTC	CASGLVGEQYF
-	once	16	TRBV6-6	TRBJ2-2	TGTGCCAGCAGTTACCTTTTACCACGCAGCACCGGGGAGCTGTTTTTT	CASSYLLPRSTGELFF
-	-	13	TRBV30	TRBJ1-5	TGTGCCTGGAGTGTACAGAGCGATCAGCCCCAGCATTTT	CAWSVQSDQPQHF
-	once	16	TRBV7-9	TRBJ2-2	TGTGCCAGCAGCTTAGGACTAGAAGCGATCACCGGGGAGCTGTTTTTT	CASSLGLEAITGELFF
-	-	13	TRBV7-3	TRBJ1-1	TGTGCCAGCAGCTGGACCGACGGCGCTGAAGCTTTCTTT	CASSWTDGAEAFF
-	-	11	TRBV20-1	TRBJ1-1	TGCAGTGCTGCAGGCCCTTTTGAAGCTTTCTTT	CSAAGPFEAFF
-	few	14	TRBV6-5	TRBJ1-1	TGTGCCAGCAGTTCCTATGAGGGGGGGACTGAAGCTTTCTTT	CASSSYEGGTEAFF
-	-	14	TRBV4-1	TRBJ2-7	TGCGCCAGCAGCCAAGAACCCGGGGACTACGAGCAGTACTTC	CASSQEPGDYEQYF
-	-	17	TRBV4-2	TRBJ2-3	TGTGCCAGCAGCCAAGGAGGGGGGTCGACTGGCACAGATACGCAGTATTTT	CASSQGGGSTGTDTQYF
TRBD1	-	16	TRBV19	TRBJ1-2	TGTGCCAGTAGTAAATCTGGACAGGCGAATGGGTATGGCTACACCTTC	CASSKSGQANGYGYTF
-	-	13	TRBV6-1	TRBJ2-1	TGTGCCAGCAGTGAATTTACTGGCAGTGAGCAGTTCTTC	CASSEFTGSEQFF
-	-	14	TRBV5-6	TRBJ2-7	TGTGCCAGCAGCCTCGGGTCAGGGCTCTACGAGCAGTACTTC	CASSLGSGLYEQYF
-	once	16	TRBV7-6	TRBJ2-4	TGTGCCAGCAGCCCCCTTCCGGGGGCGGCCAAAAACATTCAGTACTTC	CASSPLPGAAKNIQYF
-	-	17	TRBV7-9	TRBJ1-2	TGTGCCAGCAGCTCTTTACGGGGGGCGAGCGGGAACTATGGCTACACCTTC	CASSSLRGASGNYGYTF
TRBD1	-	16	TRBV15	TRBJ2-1	TGTGCCACCAGCAGAGATGTCCAGGGGGCCTACAATGAGCAGTTCTTC	CATSRDVQGAYNEQFF
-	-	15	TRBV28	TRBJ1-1	TGTGCCAGCAAACCAGTCCAGGGGTTTAGGGGTGAAGCTTTCTTT	CASKPVQGFRGEAFF